This TCR beta chain was found in a study of identifying expanded T cells in peripheral blood. The study's findings and limits: Approximately two-week clone count variance significantly increased as total template count grew.

Here immunoSEQ multiplex PCR was the method, and the copy in TCRdb shows in-frame clones only, minus some. The sample shows some 120,000 clones, around 84% of them seen only once. On this clone itself: The antigen remains undetermined.

No infections or other immune events were documented during collection. Trimming cost V 4 bases and J 5 bases, with 17 bases left between them. From germline, CDR1 is SGHDN and CDR2 FVKESK. The CDR3 runs to 15 residues. The V call is TRBV14, the J call TRBJ1-2; TRBD1 might be the D (5 bases). The sample was blood. The TCR sequence derives from a person aged 18 to 70 in good health. The CDR3 DNA reads as TGTGCCAGCAGCCCGGCGACGGGGCGCAATTATGGCTACACCTTC. Amino acids: CASSPATGRNYGYTF.